Listed below are T cell receptor beta chains from one sample, sequenced in a study of CD8 T cells in ankylosing spondylitis. One entry per CDR3 protein results from TCRdb running MiXCR on the 5' RACE reads. This sample has 300,000 to 350,000 distinct CDR3 sequences, with around a tenth found just once. The sample was blood, either unsorted or a sorted T cell fraction (not recorded which). Every receptor here comes from a female donor with ankylosing spondylitis or in good health (not recorded which). CDR3s leave out the opening cysteine and the closing phenylalanine or tryptophan. Only some rows state a clone size, as once, few, many or a class for expanded clones.

cdr3_aa	clone_size	cdr3_length	v_call
ASVLRVHSEQF	few	11	TRBV6-2/TRBV6-3
ASKSQGSSGELF	few	12	TRBV2
ASSPFIQETQY	.	11	TRBV27
ASSLARDTQETQY	few	13	TRBV5-1
ASSLQVGLNTEAF	.	13	TRBV3-1
ASSLGSWGANVLT	many	13	TRBV5-6
SARGQALNYGYT	many	12	TRBV20-1
AFCLSLRLLAAKNIQY	.	16	TRBV3-1
ASSLSKNTEAF	many	11	TRBV12-3/TRBV12-4
ASSLSKGQSNSPLH	many	14	TRBV7-2
ASSLRDRPYEQY	few	12	TRBV7-9
SARGHRAPQGNEQF	few	14	TRBV20-1
AISPGQGMSPLH	many	12	TRBV10-3
SARGWTGNQPQH	many	12	TRBV20-1
ATSPRRPDRGSSQPQH	few	16	TRBV15
ATSDPVSNQPQH	many	12	TRBV24-1
ASSLDVRGAQY	many	11	TRBV12-3/TRBV12-4
ASSLDGGMAF	few	10	TRBV5-1
ASSFGQDYGYT	.	11	TRBV5-6
ASRPAGVQETQY	few	12	TRBV5-1
ASSPRPRGDNEQF	many	13	TRBV18
ATRPGGSGTEAF	many	12	TRBV24-1
ASSLPGQSFKSYQPQH	many	16	TRBV19
ASSLGLAGGSLGTQY	.	15	TRBV7-2
SARETWGTQY	many	10	TRBV20-1
ASSLLAGAPYEQY	.	13	TRBV7-2
ATSRDPVGLPYNEQF	many	15	TRBV15
ASSLAVSHEQF	many	11	TRBV5-1
ANGQGRYEQY	.	10	TRBV10-3
SAELYGGTQY	many	10	TRBV20-1
ASSFPGQGPSGANVLT	few	16	TRBV28
ASSGDQGNDEQF	few	12	TRBV9